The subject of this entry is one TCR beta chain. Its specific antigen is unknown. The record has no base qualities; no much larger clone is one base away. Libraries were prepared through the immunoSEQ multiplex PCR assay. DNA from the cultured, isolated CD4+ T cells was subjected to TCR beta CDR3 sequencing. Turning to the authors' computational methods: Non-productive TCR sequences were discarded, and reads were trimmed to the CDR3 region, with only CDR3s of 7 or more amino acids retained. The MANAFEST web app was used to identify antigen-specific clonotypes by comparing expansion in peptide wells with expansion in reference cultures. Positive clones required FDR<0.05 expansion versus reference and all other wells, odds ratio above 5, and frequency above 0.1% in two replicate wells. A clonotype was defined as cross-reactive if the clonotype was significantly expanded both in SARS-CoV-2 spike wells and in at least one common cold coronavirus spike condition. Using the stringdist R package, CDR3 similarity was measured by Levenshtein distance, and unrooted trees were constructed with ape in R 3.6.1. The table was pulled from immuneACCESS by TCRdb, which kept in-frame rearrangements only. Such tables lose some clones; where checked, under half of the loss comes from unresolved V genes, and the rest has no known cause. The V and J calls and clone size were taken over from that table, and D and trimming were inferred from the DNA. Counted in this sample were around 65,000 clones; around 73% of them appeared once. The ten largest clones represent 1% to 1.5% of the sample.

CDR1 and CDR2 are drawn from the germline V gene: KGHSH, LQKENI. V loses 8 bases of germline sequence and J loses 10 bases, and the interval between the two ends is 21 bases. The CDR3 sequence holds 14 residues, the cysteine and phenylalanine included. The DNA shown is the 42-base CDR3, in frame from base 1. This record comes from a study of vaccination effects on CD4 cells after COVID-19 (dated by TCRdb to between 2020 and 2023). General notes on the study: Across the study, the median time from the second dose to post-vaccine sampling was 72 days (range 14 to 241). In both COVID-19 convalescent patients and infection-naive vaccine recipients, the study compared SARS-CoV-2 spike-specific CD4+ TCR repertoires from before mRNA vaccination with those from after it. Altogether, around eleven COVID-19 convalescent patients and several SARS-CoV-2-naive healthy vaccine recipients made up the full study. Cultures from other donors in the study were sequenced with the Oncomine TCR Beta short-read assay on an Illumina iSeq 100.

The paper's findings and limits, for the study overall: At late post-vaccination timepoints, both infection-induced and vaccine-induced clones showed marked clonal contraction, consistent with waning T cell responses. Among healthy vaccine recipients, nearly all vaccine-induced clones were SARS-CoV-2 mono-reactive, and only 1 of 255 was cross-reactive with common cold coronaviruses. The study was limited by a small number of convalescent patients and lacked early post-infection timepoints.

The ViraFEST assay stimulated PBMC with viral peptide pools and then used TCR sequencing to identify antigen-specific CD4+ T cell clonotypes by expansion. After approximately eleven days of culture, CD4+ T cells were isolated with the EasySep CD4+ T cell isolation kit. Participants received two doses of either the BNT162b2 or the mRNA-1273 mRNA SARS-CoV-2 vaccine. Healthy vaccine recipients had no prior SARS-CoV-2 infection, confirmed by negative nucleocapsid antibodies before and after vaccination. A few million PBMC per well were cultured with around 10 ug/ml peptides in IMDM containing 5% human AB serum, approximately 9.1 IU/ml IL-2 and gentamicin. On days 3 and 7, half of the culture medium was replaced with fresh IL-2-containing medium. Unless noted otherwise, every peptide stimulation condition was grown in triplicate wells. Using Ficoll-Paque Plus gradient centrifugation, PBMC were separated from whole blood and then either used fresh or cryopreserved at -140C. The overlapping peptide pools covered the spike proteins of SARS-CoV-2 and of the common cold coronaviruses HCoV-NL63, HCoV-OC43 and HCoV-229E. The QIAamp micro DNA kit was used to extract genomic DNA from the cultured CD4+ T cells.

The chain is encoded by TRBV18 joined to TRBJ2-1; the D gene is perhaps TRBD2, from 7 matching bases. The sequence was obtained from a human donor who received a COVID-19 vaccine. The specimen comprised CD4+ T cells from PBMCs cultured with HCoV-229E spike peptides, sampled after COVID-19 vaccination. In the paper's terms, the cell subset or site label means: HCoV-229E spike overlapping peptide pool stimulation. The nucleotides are TGTGCCAGCCAGAGGCTGGGGGGGCCATCCGAGCAGTTCTTC. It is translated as CASQRLGGPSEQFF.